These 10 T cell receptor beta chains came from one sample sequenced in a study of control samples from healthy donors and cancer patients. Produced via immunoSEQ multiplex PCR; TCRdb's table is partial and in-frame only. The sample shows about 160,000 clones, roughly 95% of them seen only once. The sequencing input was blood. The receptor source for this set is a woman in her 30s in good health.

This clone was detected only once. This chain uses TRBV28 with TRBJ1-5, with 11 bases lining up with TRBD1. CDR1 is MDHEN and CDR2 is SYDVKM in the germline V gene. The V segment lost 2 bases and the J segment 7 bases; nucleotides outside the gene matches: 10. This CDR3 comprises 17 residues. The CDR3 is CASSLLKGTGGSQPQHF. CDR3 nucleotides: TGTGCCAGCAGTTTACTCAAAGGGACAGGGGGTAGCCAGCCCCAGCATTTT.

CDR3 loop: CASSPGLALPYEQYF. The CDR3 DNA reads as TGTGCCAGCAGTCCGGGACTAGCGCTGCCCTACGAGCAGTACTTC. The J gene is TRBJ2-7, the V gene TRBV28, with 10 bases fitting TRBD2. V shed 5 bases, J shed 2 bases, and the junction held 6 bases outside the gene matches. The V gene's germline CDR1 is MDHEN and CDR2 SYDVKM. The CDR3 extends over 15 amino acids.

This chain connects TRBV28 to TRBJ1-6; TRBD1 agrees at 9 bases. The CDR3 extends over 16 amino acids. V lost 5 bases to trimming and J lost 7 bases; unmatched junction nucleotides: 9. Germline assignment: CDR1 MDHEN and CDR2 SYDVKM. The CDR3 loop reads CASSPQRGQGNSPLHF. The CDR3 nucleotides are TGTGCCAGCAGTCCTCAACGCGGACAGGGGAATTCACCCCTCCACTTT.

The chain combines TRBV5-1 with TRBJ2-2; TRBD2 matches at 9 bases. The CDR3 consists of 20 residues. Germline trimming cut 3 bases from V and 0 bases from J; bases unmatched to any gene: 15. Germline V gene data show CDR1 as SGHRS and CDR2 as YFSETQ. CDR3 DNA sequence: TGCGCCAGCAGCTCCCTAGCGGGAATCGTGCAAAATGCGAACACCGGGGAGCTGTTTTTT. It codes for CASSSLAGIVQNANTGELFF.

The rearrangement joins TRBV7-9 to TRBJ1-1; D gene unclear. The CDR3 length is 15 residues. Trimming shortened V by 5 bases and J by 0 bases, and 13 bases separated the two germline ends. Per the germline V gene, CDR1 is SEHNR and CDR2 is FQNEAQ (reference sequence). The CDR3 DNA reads TGTGCCAGCAGCCCTCCCGCACTCTTGAACACTGAAGCTTTCTTT. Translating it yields CASSPPALLNTEAFF.

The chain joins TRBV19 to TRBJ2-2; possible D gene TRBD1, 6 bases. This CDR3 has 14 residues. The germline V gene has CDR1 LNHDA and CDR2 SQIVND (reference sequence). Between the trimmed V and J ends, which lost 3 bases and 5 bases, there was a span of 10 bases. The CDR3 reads CASSILGTTGELFF. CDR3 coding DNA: TGTGCCAGTAGTATCCTCGGGACAACCGGGGAGCTGTTTTTT.

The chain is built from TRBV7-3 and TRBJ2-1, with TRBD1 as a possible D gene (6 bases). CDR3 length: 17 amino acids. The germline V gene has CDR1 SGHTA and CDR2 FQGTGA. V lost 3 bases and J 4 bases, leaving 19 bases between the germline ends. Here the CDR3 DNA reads TGTGCCAGCAGCTTGGGTGGGGGTCAGGGGTGGTACAATGAGCAGTTCTTC. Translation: CASSLGGGQGWYNEQFF.

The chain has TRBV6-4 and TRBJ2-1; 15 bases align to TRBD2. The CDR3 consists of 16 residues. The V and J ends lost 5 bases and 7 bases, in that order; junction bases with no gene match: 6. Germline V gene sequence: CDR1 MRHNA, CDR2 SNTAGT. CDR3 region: CASSTHGLAGGNEQFF. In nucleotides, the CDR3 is TGTGCCAGCAGTACCCACGGACTAGCGGGGGGGAATGAGCAGTTCTTC.

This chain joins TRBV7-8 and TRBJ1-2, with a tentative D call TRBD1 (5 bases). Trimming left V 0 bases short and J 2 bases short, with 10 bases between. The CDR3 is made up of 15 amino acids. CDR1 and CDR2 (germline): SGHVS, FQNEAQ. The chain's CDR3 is CASSLATALNYGYTF. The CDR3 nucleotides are TGTGCCAGCAGCTTAGCGACAGCCTTGAACTATGGCTACACCTTC.

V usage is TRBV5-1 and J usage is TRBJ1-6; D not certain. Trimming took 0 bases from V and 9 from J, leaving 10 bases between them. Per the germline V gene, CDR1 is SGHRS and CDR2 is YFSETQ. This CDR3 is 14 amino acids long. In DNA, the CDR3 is TGCGCCAGCAGCTTGGACTCTTTGGGTTCACCCCTCCACTTT. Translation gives CASSLDSLGSPLHF.